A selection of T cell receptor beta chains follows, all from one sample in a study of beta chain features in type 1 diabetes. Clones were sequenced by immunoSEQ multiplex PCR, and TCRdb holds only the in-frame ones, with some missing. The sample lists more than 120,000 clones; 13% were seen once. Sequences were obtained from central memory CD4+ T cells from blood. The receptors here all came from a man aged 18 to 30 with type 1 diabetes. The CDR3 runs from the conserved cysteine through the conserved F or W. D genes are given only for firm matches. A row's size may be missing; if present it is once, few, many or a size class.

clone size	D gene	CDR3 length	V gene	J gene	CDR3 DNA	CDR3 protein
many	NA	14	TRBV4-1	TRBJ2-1	TGCGCCAGCAGCCAAGATCGGGAGTACAATGAGCAGTTCTTC	CASSQDREYNEQFF
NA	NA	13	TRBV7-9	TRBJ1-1	TGTGCCAGCAGCTTAGGGGTGGCCTCTGAAGCTTTCTTT	CASSLGVASEAFF
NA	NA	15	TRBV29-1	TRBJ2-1	TGCAGCGTTCCCTTTCCCCCTACCACCGACAATGAGCAGTTCTTC	CSVPFPPTTDNEQFF
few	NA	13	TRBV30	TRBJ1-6	TGTGCCTGGAGCCCGCGGGGTGGTTCACCCCTCCACTTT	CAWSPRGGSPLHF
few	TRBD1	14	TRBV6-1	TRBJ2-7	TGTGCCACCACGGGACAGGCGCCCTCCTACGAGCAGTACTTC	CATTGQAPSYEQYF
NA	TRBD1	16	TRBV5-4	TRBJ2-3	TGTGCCAGCAGCCCGCTCGGACAGGGGGAGACAGATACGCAGTATTTT	CASSPLGQGETDTQYF
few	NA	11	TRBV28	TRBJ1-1	TGTGCCAGCAGTTCCCACTTTGAAGCTTTCTTT	CASSSHFEAFF
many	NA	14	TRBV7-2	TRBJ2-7	TGTGCCAGCAGGATGGACATCCAGACCTACGAGCAGTACTTC	CASRMDIQTYEQYF
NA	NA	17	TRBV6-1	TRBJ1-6	TGTGCCAGCAGTGGGTGGGCAGGCCTAGCGACTAATTCACCCCTCCACTTT	CASSGWAGLATNSPLHF
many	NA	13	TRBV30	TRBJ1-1	TGTGCCTGGAACCTTGGGCAGGCGGGTGAAGCTTTCTTT	CAWNLGQAGEAFF
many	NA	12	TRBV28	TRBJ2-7	TGTGCCAGCACCAACCGGGCCTACGAGCAGTACTTC	CASTNRAYEQYF
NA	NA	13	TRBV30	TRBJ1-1	TGTGCCTGGAGTGTACAGCTGAACACTGAAGCTTTCTTT	CAWSVQLNTEAFF
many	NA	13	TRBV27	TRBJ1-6	TGTGCCAGCAAGGAGGGGATCTCTTCACCCCTCCACTTT	CASKEGISSPLHF
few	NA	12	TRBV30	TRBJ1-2	TGTGCCTGGAGTGTAACGGCAGCCTTATACACCTTC	CAWSVTAALYTF
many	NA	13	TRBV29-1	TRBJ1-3	TGCAGCGTTGTGTTATGGTCTGGAAACACCATATATTTT	CSVVLWSGNTIYF
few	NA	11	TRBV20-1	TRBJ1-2	TGCAGTGCTAGAGGCCTTTATGGCTACACCTTC	CSARGLYGYTF
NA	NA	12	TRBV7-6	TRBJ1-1	TGTGCCAGCAGTCCAGTAGGCCAACGGGCTTTCTTT	CASSPVGQRAFF
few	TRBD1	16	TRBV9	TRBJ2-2	TGTGCCAGCAGCGTAGTCCGGACAGGGACGTCCGGGGAGCTGTTTTTT	CASSVVRTGTSGELFF
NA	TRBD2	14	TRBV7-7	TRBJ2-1	TGTGCCAGCAGCTTGGGGCGGGGGAACAATGAGCAGTTCTTC	CASSLGRGNNEQFF
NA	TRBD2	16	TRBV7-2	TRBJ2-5	TGTGCCAGCAGCTTAGCTTTACTAGCGGGGGGTGAGACCCAGTACTTC	CASSLALLAGGETQYF
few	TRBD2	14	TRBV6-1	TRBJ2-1	TGTGCCAGCCCGGGACTAGGATATCACAAGGAGCAGTTCTTC	CASPGLGYHKEQFF
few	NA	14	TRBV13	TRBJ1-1	TGTGCCAGCAGCTTGGATAGGGGCTTGGCTGAAGCTTTCTTT	CASSLDRGLAEAFF
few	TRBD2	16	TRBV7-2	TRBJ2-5	TGTGCCAGCAGCTCCCGACTAGCGGGGAGGGGGGAGACCCAGTACTTC	CASSSRLAGRGETQYF
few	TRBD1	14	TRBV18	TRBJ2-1	TGTGCCAGCTCACCACCACAGGGGAACAATGAGCAGTTCTTC	CASSPPQGNNEQFF
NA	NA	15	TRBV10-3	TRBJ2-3	TGTGCCATCAGGGACCTTAGCGAGGCCGGAGATACGCAGTATTTT	CAIRDLSEAGDTQYF
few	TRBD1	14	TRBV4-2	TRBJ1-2	TGTGCCAGCAGCCAAGAGCAGGGGGCCTATGGCTACACCTTC	CASSQEQGAYGYTF
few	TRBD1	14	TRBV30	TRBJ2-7	TGTGCCTGGACCAGCCGGGACAGCGGCTACGAGCAGTACTTC	CAWTSRDSGYEQYF
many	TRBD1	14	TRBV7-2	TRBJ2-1	TGTGCCAGCAGCTCCCGGGACAGGGTCAATGAGCAGTTCTTC	CASSSRDRVNEQFF
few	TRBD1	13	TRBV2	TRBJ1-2	TGTGCCAGCAGAGGGACAGGGATCAATGGCTACACCTTC	CASRGTGINGYTF
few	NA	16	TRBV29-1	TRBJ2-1	TGCAGCGTTGCCTCCCGACAGGGAGGAACCTACAATGAGCAGTTCTTC	CSVASRQGGTYNEQFF
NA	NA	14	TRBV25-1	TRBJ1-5	TGTGCCAGCAGTTGGGGAAAGAGCAATCAGCCCCAGCATTTT	CASSWGKSNQPQHF
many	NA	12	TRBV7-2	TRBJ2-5	TGTGCCAGCACCCCTCTCGGAGAGACCCAGTACTTC	CASTPLGETQYF
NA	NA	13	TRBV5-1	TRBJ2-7	TGCGCCAGCAGCTTGCCACAATCCTACGAGCAGTACTTC	CASSLPQSYEQYF
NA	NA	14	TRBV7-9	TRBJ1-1	TGTGCCAGCAGCCTCCGGGACCGATCCACTGAAGCTTTCTTT	CASSLRDRSTEAFF
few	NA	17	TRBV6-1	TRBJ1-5	TGTGCCAGCAGTGAACGGCCTCGGGGAGAAGGCAATCAGCCCCAGCATTTT	CASSERPRGEGNQPQHF
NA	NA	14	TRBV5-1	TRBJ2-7	TGCGCCAGCAGCGGTGACCAGGGAGCCTACGAGCAGTACTTC	CASSGDQGAYEQYF
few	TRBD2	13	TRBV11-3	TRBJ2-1	TGTGCCAGCAGCTTACTAGCGGGAAATGAGCAGTTCTTC	CASSLLAGNEQFF
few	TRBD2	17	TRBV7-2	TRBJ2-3	TGTGCCAGCAGCTTAGCCCTGACTAGCGGCAGCACAGATACGCAGTATTTT	CASSLALTSGSTDTQYF
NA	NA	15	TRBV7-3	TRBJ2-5	TGTGCCAGCAGCTTAAGGTCGGCAGAACAAGAGACCCAGTACTTC	CASSLRSAEQETQYF
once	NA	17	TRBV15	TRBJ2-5	TGTGCCACCAGCATCCTGCCGGACGGAGGAAACCAAGAGACCCAGTACTTC	CATSILPDGGNQETQYF
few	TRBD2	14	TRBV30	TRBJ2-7	TGTGCCTGGAGTGTAAGCGGTTGGGGGGGACGGCAGTACTTC	CAWSVSGWGGRQYF
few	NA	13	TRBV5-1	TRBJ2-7	TGCGCCAGCAGCTTGGATAACAGGGATGAGCAGTACTTC	CASSLDNRDEQYF
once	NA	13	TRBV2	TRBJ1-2	TGTGCCAGCAGTGAAGACGGGGATCAGGGCTACACCTTC	CASSEDGDQGYTF
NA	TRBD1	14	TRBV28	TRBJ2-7	TGTGCCAGCACTCTGGACAGGGGGCGCCTCGAGCAGTACTTC	CASTLDRGRLEQYF
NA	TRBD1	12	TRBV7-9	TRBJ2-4	TGTGCCAGCAGCGGACAGGGGCAAATTCAGTACTTC	CASSGQGQIQYF
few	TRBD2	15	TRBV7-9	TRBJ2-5	TGTGCCAGCAGCTTAGAACCTAGCGGGGGGCAGACCCAGTACTTC	CASSLEPSGGQTQYF
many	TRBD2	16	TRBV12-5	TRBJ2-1	TGTGCTAGTGGTTTGGTCCCTAGCGGGGGGTACAATGAGCAGTTCTTC	CASGLVPSGGYNEQFF
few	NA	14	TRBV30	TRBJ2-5	TGTGCCTGGAGTGTAAGGACAGTCCAAGAGACCCAGTACTTC	CAWSVRTVQETQYF
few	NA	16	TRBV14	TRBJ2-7	TGTGCCAGCAGCCTTTCCGGACAGCCAGGCTCCTACGAGCAGTACTTC	CASSLSGQPGSYEQYF
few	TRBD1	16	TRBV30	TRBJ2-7	TGTGCCTGGAGTGTACGGGGGACAGGGGCGTCCTACGAGCAGTACTTC	CAWSVRGTGASYEQYF
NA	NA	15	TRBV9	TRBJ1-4	TGTGCCAGCAGCCCTCAACAGGGAGCGGAAGAAAAACTGTTTTTT	CASSPQQGAEEKLFF
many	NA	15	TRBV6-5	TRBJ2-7	TGTGCCAGCAGTTTGGGGGACGGACAGACCTACGAGCAGTACTTC	CASSLGDGQTYEQYF
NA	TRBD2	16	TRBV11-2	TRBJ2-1	TGTGCCAGCAGCCTACCGGGACTAGCGGGGCGCGGGGAGCAGTTCTTC	CASSLPGLAGRGEQFF
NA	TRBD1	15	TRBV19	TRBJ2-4	TGTGCCAGTACCGGGACAGGGATAGCCAAAAACATTCAGTACTTC	CASTGTGIAKNIQYF
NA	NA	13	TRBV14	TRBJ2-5	TGTGCCAGCAGCGACATAGGGACCACCGCGCAGTACTTC	CASSDIGTTAQYF